The entry below gives a single T cell receptor beta chain sequence along with its context. The sample originates from a study of blood T cell repertoires in COVID-19. Repertoires were generated with immunoSEQ multiplex PCR, while TCRdb's copy carries only in-frame clones and drops some. The profile shows around 150,000 clones, approximately 80% of them singletons. The germline V and J ends were trimmed by 3 bases and 5 bases, with 12 bases remaining between them. The germline gives CDR1 SGDLS, CDR2 YYNGEE. CDR3 size: 13 residues. Material: peripheral blood. V is TRBV9 and J is TRBJ2-7; D is undetermined. This TCR derives from a woman aged 45-59 years with acute or convalescent COVID-19. This CDR3 reads CASSEPPSNEQYF. CDR3 DNA sequence: TGTGCCAGCAGCGAGCCCCCTTCAAACGAGCAGTACTTC.